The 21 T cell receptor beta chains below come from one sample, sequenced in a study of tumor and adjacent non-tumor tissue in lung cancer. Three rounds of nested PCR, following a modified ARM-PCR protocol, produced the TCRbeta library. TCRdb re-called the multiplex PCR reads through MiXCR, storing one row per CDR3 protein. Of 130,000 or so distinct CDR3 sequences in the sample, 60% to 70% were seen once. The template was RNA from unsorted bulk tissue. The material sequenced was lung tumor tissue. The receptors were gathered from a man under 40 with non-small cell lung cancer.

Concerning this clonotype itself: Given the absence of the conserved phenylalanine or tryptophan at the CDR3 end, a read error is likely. The CDR3 protein is CGARDPGLVGGWSTDTQYL. CDR3 bases: TGCGGTGCTAGAGATCCCGGACTAGTGGGAGGGTGGAGCACAGATACGCAGTATTTG. The chain joins TRBV20-1 to TRBJ2-3; TRBD2 agrees at 7 bases. CDR3 length: 19 amino acids. The germline V gene has CDR1 DFQATT and CDR2 SNEGSKA (reference sequence).

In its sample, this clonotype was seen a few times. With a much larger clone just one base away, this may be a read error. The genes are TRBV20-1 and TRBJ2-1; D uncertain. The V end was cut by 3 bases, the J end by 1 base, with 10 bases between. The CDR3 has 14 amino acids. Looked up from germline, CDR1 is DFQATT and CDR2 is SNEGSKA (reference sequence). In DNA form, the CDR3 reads TGCAGTGCTAGGAACTTCATATCCTACAATGAGCAGTTCTTC. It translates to CSARNFISYNEQFF.

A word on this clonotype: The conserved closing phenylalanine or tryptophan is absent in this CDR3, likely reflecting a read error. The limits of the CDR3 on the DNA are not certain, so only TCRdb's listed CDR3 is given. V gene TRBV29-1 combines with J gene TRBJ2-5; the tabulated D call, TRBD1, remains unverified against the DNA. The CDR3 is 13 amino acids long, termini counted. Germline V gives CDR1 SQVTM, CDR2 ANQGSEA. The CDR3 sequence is CSVGLTGHEIQCL.

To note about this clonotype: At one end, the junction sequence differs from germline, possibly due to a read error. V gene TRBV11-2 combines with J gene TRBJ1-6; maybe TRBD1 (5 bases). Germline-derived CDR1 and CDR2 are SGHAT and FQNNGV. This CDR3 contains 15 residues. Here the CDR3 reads CACSLLGDSYLPFHF. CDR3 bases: TGTGCCTGCAGCTTACTGGGCGACAGCTATTTACCCTTCCACTTT.

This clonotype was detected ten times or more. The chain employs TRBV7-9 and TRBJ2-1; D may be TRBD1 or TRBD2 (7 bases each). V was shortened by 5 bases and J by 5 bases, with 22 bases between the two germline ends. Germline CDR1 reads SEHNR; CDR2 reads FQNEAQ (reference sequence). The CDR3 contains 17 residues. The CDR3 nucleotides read TGTGCCAGCAGCCCTCAGGGGGGGGGGACGGTGAACAATGAGCAGTTCTTC. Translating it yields CASSPQGGGTVNNEQFF.

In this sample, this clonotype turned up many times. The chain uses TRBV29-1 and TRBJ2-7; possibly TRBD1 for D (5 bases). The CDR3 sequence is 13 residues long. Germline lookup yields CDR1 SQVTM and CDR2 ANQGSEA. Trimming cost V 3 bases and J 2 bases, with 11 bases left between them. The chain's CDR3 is CSVDGQGAYEQYF. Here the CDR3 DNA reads TGCAGCGTTGATGGGCAGGGCGCCTACGAGCAGTACTTC.

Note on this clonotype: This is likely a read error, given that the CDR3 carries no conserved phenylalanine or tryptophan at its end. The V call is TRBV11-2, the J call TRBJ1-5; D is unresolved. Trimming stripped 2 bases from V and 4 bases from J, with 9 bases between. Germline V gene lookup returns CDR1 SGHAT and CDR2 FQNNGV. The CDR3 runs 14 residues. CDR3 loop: CASSLSGDNQPQHH. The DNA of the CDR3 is TGTGCCAGCAGCTTATCTGGGGATAATCAGCCCCAGCATCAT.

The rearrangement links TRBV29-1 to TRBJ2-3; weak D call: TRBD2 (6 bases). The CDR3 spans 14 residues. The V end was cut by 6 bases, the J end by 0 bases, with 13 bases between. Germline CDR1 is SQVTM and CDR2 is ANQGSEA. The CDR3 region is CSVGTRGSTDTQYF. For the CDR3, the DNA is TGCAGCGTCGGGACTCGCGGGAGCACAGATACGCAGTATTTT.

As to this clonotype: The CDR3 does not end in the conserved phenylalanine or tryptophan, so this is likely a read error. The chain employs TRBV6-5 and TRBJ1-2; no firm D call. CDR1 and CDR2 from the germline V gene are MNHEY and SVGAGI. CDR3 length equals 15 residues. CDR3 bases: TGTGCCAACAGTTACTCGGGCCGACCTAATGTAGGCTACACCTTA. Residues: CANSYSGRPNVGYTL.

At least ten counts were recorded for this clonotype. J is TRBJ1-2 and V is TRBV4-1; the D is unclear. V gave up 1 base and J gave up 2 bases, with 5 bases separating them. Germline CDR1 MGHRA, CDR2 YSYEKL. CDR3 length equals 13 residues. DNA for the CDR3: TGCGCCAGCAGCCAAGGAGGGAACTATGGCTACACCTTC. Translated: CASSQGGNYGYTF.

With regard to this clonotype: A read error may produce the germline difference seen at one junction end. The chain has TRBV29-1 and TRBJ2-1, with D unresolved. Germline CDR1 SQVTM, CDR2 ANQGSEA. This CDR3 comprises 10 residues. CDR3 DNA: TGCAGCGTTCCATCTATTGAGCAGCTCTTC. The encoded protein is CSVPSIEQLF.

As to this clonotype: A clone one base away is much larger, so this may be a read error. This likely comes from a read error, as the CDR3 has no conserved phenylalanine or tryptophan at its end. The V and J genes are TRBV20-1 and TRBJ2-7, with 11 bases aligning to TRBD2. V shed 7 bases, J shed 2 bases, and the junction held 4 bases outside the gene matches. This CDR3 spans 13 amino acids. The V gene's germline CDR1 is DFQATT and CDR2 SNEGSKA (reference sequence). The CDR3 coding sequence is TGCAGTGTCGGGACTAGCGGAGCCTACGAGCAGTACTCC. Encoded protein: CSVGTSGAYEQYS.

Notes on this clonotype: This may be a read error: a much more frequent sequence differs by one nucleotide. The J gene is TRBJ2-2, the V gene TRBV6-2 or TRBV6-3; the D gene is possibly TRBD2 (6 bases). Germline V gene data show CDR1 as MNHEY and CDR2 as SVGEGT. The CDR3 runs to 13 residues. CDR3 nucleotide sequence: TGTGCCAGCAGGAAGGGACTGACCGGGGTGCTGTTTTTT. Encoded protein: CASRKGLTGVLFF.

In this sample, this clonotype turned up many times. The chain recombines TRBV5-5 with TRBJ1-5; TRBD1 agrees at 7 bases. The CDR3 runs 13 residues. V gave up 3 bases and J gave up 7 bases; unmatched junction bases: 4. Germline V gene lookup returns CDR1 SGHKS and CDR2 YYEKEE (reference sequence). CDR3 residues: CASSWDSEQPQHF. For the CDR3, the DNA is TGTGCCAGCAGCTGGGACAGCGAGCAGCCCCAGCATTTT.

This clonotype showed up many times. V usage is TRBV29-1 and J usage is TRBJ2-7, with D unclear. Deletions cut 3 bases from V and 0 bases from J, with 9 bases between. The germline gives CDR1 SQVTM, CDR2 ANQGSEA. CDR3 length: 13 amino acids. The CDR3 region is CSVDSRNSYEQYF. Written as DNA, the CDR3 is TGCAGCGTTGATTCCAGAAACTCCTACGAGCAGTACTTC.

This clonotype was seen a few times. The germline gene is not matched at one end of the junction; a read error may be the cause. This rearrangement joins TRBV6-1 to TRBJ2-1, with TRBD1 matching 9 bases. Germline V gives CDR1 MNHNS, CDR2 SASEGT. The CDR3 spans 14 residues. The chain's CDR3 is CASSGGQGYSEQFF. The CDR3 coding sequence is TGTGCCAGCAGTGGAGGACAGGGGTACAGTGAGCAGTTCTTC.

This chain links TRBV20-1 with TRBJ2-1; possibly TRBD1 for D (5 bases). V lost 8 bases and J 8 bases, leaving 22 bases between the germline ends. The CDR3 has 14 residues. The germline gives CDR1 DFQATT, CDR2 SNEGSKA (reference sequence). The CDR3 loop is CSSPGQVGYYEQFF. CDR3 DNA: TGCAGTTCTCCAGGGCAAGTCGGGTACTATGAGCAGTTCTTC.

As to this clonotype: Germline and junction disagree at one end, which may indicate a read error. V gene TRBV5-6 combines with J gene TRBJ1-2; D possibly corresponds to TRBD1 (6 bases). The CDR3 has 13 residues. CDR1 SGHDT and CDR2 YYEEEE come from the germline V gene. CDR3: CVSSLAGAYGYTF. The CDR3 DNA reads TGTGTCAGCAGCTTGGCAGGGGCGTATGGCTACACCTTC.

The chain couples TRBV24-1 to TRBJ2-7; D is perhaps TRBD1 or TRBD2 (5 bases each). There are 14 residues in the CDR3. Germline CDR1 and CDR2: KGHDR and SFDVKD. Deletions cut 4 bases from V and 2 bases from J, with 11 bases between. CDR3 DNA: TGTGCCACCAGTGACCCCCGGGGACCCTACGAGCAGTACTTC. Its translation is CATSDPRGPYEQYF.

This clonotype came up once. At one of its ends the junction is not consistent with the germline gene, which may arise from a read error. CDR3 nucleotide sequence: TGTGCCAGCAGCACAGGGACTAGCGGGAGGGATGAGCGGTTCTTC. It codes for CASSTGTSGRDERFF. The rearrangement joins TRBV11-2 to TRBJ2-1; 16 nucleotides align to TRBD2. There are 15 residues in the CDR3. Germline values: CDR1 SGHAT, CDR2 FQNNGV.

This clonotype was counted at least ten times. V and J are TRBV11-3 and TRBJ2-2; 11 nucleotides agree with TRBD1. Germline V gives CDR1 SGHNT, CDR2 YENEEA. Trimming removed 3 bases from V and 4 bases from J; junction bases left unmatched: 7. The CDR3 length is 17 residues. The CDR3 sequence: CASSLREGQGATGELFF. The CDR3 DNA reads TGTGCCAGCAGCTTGAGGGAAGGACAGGGGGCCACCGGGGAGCTGTTTTTT.